Included here is one TCR beta chain sequence, with context. The CDR3 sequence is 17 residues long. The germline CDR1 and CDR2 sequences are SGHAT and FQNNGV. Losses at the gene ends were 5 bases for V and 3 bases for J; bases not matched to a gene: 14. Authors' data handling: Estimated nucleated cell counts came from reference gene primer amplification. Measured with immunoSEQ multiplex PCR; TCRdb has only the in-frame clones, and not every one. V, J and clone size are those of that table, while D and trimming were read from the DNA. The table has more than 100,000 clones, 87% seen once. This record comes from a study of blood T cell repertoires in COVID-19. Study-wide context: Whether acute or convalescent, the COVID-19 samples came from the United States, Italy and Spain. PBMCs, B-cell-depleted T cells, or T cells were the source of the cDNA or gDNA that made up the material.

The rearrangement joins TRBV11-2 to TRBJ1-2; 8 positions agree with TRBD1. Sequenced material: peripheral blood. This clonotype was sampled from a woman in her seventies with acute or convalescent COVID-19. This CDR3 is CASSKDRAGLVDYGYTF. In nucleotides, the CDR3 is TGTGCCAGCAGCAAGGACAGGGCGGGTCTCGTAGACTATGGCTACACCTTC.